Shown below are 28 T cell receptor beta chains from a single sample sequenced in a study of shared clonotypes between healthy human individuals. This table comes from immunoSEQ multiplex PCR, and its TCRdb copy is limited to in-frame clones, with some not included. Of more than 1.2 million clones listed, approximately 98.5% are singletons. Input material: naive CD4+ T cells sorted from blood. Subset: CD45RA+ positively selected. The origin of the receptors is a man aged 25 to 40 in good health.

This clone was seen once. This chain links TRBV11-3 with TRBJ2-5; D remains ambiguous. V was cut by 1 base and J by 2 bases, with 17 bases left in between. Germline values: CDR1 SGHNT, CDR2 YENEEA. CDR3 length: 17 residues. This CDR3 is CASSLGRSALGQETQYF. The CDR3, as DNA: TGTGCCAGCAGCTTAGGTCGGTCGGCGCTTGGACAAGAGACCCAGTACTTC. The variable domain in full, completed from reference TRBV11-3 and TRBJ2-5, reads EAGVVQSPRYKIIEKKQPVAFWCNPISGHNTLYWYLQNLGQGPELLIRYENEEAVDDSQLPKDRFSAERLKGVDSTLKIQPAELGDSAVYLCASSLGRSALGQETQYFGPGTRLLVL.

Written as DNA, the CDR3 is TGTGCCAGCAGCGTATCAGGGATACAGCCCCAGCATTTT. The encoded protein is CASSVSGIQPQHF. This chain uses TRBV9 with TRBJ1-5; D perhaps matches TRBD1 (5 bases). Germline V gives CDR1 SGDLS, CDR2 YYNGEE. Between the trimmed V and J ends, which lost 1 base and 7 bases, there was a span of 9 bases. The CDR3 has 13 residues.

Turning to this clone: The same CDR3 is also encoded by other DNA sequences in this sample. This chain links TRBV5-1 with TRBJ2-3; D might be TRBD2 (5 bases). Germline V gene sequence: CDR1 SGHRS, CDR2 YFSETQ. V was cut by 0 bases and J by 4 bases, with 6 bases left in between. The CDR3 runs to 13 residues. CDR3 DNA sequence: TGCGCCAGCAGCTTGGCCGGGGCAGATACGCAGTATTTT. Its protein is CASSLAGADTQYF.

The chain links TRBV7-4 to TRBJ2-2, with 11 bases aligning to TRBD2. This CDR3 spans 15 amino acids. Germline V lookup: CDR1 SGHVT, CDR2 SQSDAQ. The V gene end was trimmed by 5 bases and the J gene end by 6 bases; junction bases not matched to a gene: 5. In DNA form, the CDR3 reads TGTGCCAGCAGCGGAAGGACTAGCGGGTCCGGGGAGCTGTTTTTT. Translated, it gives CASSGRTSGSGELFF.

The chain is built from TRBV28 and TRBJ2-3; tentatively, D is TRBD2 (6 bases). The germline V and J ends were trimmed by 6 bases and 2 bases, with 15 bases remaining between them. CDR3 length: 15 amino acids. CDR1 MDHEN and CDR2 SYDVKM come from the germline V gene. The CDR3 here is CASSPTPGLTDTQYF. Written as DNA, the CDR3 is TGTGCCAGCAGCCCTACACCGGGACTCACAGATACGCAGTATTTT.

The rearrangement links TRBV5-1 to TRBJ2-5; TRBD2 aligns across 12 bases. The CDR3 loop spans 16 amino acids. J gave up 2 bases and V 3 bases, and 5 bases lay outside the gene matches. CDR1 is SGHRS and CDR2 is YFSETQ in the germline V gene. DNA of the CDR3: TGCGCCAGCAGCTCCCCGGGACTAGCGGGTCAAGAGACCCAGTACTTC. Translation: CASSSPGLAGQETQYF.

In the case of this clone: Within the sample, other DNA sequences also encode this same CDR3. This chain uses TRBV2 with TRBJ2-1; 12 positions match TRBD2. Germline values: CDR1 SNHLY, CDR2 FYNNEI. This CDR3 contains 15 residues. Germline trimming cut 6 bases from V and 9 bases from J; bases unmatched to any gene: 9. The CDR3 loop is CASRAGTSGSGEQFF. The DNA of the CDR3 is TGTGCCAGCAGAGCCGGGACTAGCGGGTCTGGTGAGCAGTTCTTC.

This clone was detected only once. The rearrangement links TRBV7-2 to TRBJ2-7; D is unresolved. Trimming stripped 7 bases from V and 3 bases from J, with 19 bases between. Germline values: CDR1 SGHTA, CDR2 FQGNSA. This CDR3 is built from 15 residues. In nucleotides, the CDR3 is TGTGCCAGCACCCCCTCGCACGCCGCGGTCTACGAGCAGTACTTC. As protein: CASTPSHAAVYEQYF. Filled out from reference TRBV7-2 and TRBJ2-7, the complete variable domain reads GAGVSQSPSNKVTEKGKDVELRCDPISGHTALYWYRQSLGQGLEFLIYFQGNSAPDKSGLPSDRFSAERTGGSVSTLTIQRTQQEDSAVYLCASTPSHAAVYEQYFGPGTRLTVT.

The V gene is TRBV18, the J gene TRBJ1-2; no definite D call. Trimming took 3 bases from V and 3 from J, leaving 8 bases between them. Germline V gene sequence: CDR1 KGHSH, CDR2 LQKENI. This CDR3 contains 13 residues. CDR3 in amino acids: CASSPGPYYGYTF. As DNA, the CDR3 is TGTGCCAGCTCACCCGGGCCATACTATGGCTACACCTTC.

The rearrangement uses TRBV29-1 and TRBJ2-5, with D perhaps TRBD2 (6 bases). Trimming shortened V by 6 bases and J by 4 bases, and 15 bases separated the two germline ends. Germline loops: CDR1 SQVTM, CDR2 ANQGSEA. This CDR3 has 13 amino acids. The CDR3 nucleotides read TGCAGCGTACCACACGGGGGTGGAGAGACCCAGTACTTC. Amino acid sequence: CSVPHGGGETQYF.

This rearrangement joins TRBV6-5 to TRBJ1-2, with a possible D match to TRBD1 (6 bases). V was cut by 6 bases and J by 7 bases, with 18 bases left in between. Germline V gene lookup returns CDR1 MNHEY and CDR2 SVGAGI. This CDR3 comprises 14 residues. The chain's CDR3 is CASRLMGGAGGYTF. CDR3 DNA: TGTGCCAGCAGACTGATGGGGGGCGCTGGTGGCTACACCTTC.

This rearrangement joins TRBV2 to TRBJ2-3; the match to TRBD2 covers 12 bases. The V gene's germline CDR1 is SNHLY and CDR2 FYNNEI. This CDR3 region has 14 residues. Trimming at V came to 8 bases and at J to 5 bases, leaving 5 bases not matched to a gene. CDR3 in amino acids: CASRLAGGIDTQYF. In DNA form, the CDR3 reads TGTGCCAGCCGGCTAGCGGGAGGGATAGATACGCAGTATTTT.

The chain links TRBV7-8 to TRBJ1-5; D ambiguous. The CDR3 length is 14 residues. The germline gives CDR1 SGHVS, CDR2 FQNEAQ. Trimming left V 3 bases short and J 9 bases short, with 15 bases between. As DNA, the CDR3 is TGTGCCAGCAGCTTCTTAACAGACCTTCGGCCCCAGCATTTT. Its translation is CASSFLTDLRPQHF.

On this clone itself: This specimen includes other DNA sequences encoding the same CDR3. The rearrangement joins TRBV5-1 to TRBJ1-3; D is undetermined. There are 13 residues in the CDR3. Per the germline V gene, CDR1 is SGHRS and CDR2 is YFSETQ. Trimming cost V 7 bases and J 0 bases, with 8 bases left between them. The CDR3 reads CASSVSSGNTIYF. Here the CDR3 DNA reads TGCGCCAGCTCGGTGTCCTCTGGAAACACCATATATTTT.

V is TRBV19 and J is TRBJ2-7, with a weak D call TRBD2 (6 bases). The CDR3 runs to 13 residues. Trimming pared 5 bases from V and 4 bases from J, leaving 12 bases between. CDR1 is LNHDA, CDR2 SQIVND, per germline (reference sequence). This CDR3 is CASSAGSAYEQYF. The DNA of the CDR3 is TGTGCCAGTAGTGCCGGGAGTGCTTACGAGCAGTACTTC.

This rearrangement joins TRBV2 to TRBJ2-7; TRBD1 might be the D (6 bases). This CDR3 is 13 amino acids long. Germline loops: CDR1 SNHLY, CDR2 FYNNEI. Between the trimmed V and J ends, which lost 3 bases and 6 bases, there was a span of 12 bases. In nucleotides, the CDR3 is TGTGCCAGCAGTGATCGAGACAGGCTCGAGCAGTACTTC. It is translated as CASSDRDRLEQYF.

The chain combines TRBV9 with TRBJ2-7, with D possibly matching TRBD1 (6 bases). The CDR3 length is 15 residues. CDR1 is SGDLS and CDR2 is YYNGEE in the germline V gene. Trimming shortened V by 1 base and J by 3 bases, and 14 bases separated the two germline ends. The CDR3 DNA reads TGTGCCAGCAGCGTAACGGTACAGGGAAACTACGAGCAGTACTTC. Translation: CASSVTVQGNYEQYF.

The rearrangement uses TRBV5-1 and TRBJ2-5; TRBD1 agrees at 9 bases. With 3 bases clipped from V and 5 bases from J, the junction kept 8 bases outside the gene matches. Germline V lookup: CDR1 SGHRS, CDR2 YFSETQ. The CDR3 loop spans 15 amino acids. The CDR3 loop reads CASSSGTGITETQYF. As DNA, the CDR3 is TGCGCCAGCAGCTCCGGGACAGGGATAACCGAGACCCAGTACTTC.

This sequence joins TRBV9 and TRBJ1-5; D perhaps matches TRBD1 (5 bases). The germline V gene has CDR1 SGDLS and CDR2 YYNGEE. V was shortened by 4 bases and J by 2 bases, with 16 bases between the two germline ends. The CDR3 runs to 16 residues. The CDR3 spells CASSPGGAGGNQPQHF. The CDR3 coding sequence is TGTGCCAGCAGCCCAGGCGGGGCTGGGGGCAATCAGCCCCAGCATTTT. The variable domain in full, completed from reference TRBV9 and TRBJ1-5, reads DSGVTQTPKHLITATGQRVTLRCSPRSGDLSVYWYQQSLDQGLQFLIQYYNGEERAKGNILERFSAQQFPDLHSELNLSSLELGDSALYFCASSPGGAGGNQPQHFGDGTRLSIL.

This chain connects TRBV7-9 to TRBJ1-1; D is unresolved. Germline V lookup: CDR1 SEHNR, CDR2 FQNEAQ (reference sequence). The CDR3 runs to 15 residues. Trimming removed 1 base from V and 1 base from J, with 10 bases in between. The CDR3 DNA reads as TGTGCCAGCAGCTTAGTTAGGGATGGGAACACTGAAGCTTTCTTT. This gives the protein CASSLVRDGNTEAFF.

The chain recombines TRBV30 with TRBJ1-5; possibly TRBD1 for D (6 bases). V was shortened by 3 bases and J by 5 bases, with 11 bases between the two germline ends. Looked up from germline, CDR1 is GTSNPN and CDR2 is SVGIG (reference sequence). This CDR3 comprises 13 residues. The CDR3 nucleotides read TGTGCCTGGAGGCAGGGGAGGGATCAGCCCCAGCATTTT. Translated, it gives CAWRQGRDQPQHF.

CDR3 protein: CASTLGRAGGYTF. DNA of the CDR3: TGTGCCAGCACACTAGGCAGGGCTGGTGGCTACACCTTC. The rearrangement uses TRBV6-5 and TRBJ1-2, with D maybe TRBD1 (5 bases). The CDR3 totals 13 residues. Germline CDR1 and CDR2: MNHEY and SVGAGI. The V end was cut by 7 bases, the J end by 7 bases, with 16 bases between.

The chain uses TRBV27 and TRBJ2-7, with unresolved D. The CDR3 is 14 amino acids. CDR1 is MNHEY and CDR2 is SMNVEV in the germline V gene (reference sequence). V lost 8 bases and J 0 bases, leaving 14 bases between the germline ends. The CDR3 region has the DNA TGTGCCAGCGGCCCCCGGACCAACTCCTACGAGCAGTACTTC. The encoded protein is CASGPRTNSYEQYF.

V usage is TRBV5-4 and J usage is TRBJ2-1; the match to TRBD2 covers 14 bases. The length of the CDR3 is 15 residues. Germline CDR1 is SGHNT and CDR2 is YYREEE (reference sequence). Unmatched junction bases numbered 6, after V lost 4 bases and J lost 9 bases. The CDR3 nucleotides read TGTGCCAGCAGCCCAGGGACTAGCGGGAGAGGTGAGCAGTTCTTC. Translated, it gives CASSPGTSGRGEQFF.

This chain joins TRBV29-1 and TRBJ2-7; 8 nucleotides match TRBD2. The CDR3 has 13 amino acids. Germline trimming cut 4 bases from V and 7 bases from J; bases unmatched to any gene: 9. Germline lookup yields CDR1 SQVTM and CDR2 ANQGSEA. In nucleotides, the CDR3 is TGCAGCGTTGCTCTTAGCGGGACGGGAGAGCAGTACTTC. Translation: CSVALSGTGEQYF.

This sequence joins TRBV7-9 and TRBJ1-3, with a tentative D call TRBD1 (5 bases). Germline V gene sequence: CDR1 SEHNR, CDR2 FQNEAQ (reference sequence). This CDR3 is 16 amino acids long. Trimming removed 5 bases at V and 0 bases at J, with 14 bases between. The CDR3 DNA follows: TGTGCCAGCAGCCCCATGGGACTGCCCTCTGGAAACACCATATATTTT. Protein sequence: CASSPMGLPSGNTIYF.

The J gene is TRBJ1-1, the V gene TRBV5-6, with unresolved D. Trimming shortened V by 2 bases and J by 0 bases, and 14 bases separated the two germline ends. The CDR3 covers 16 residues. Germline CDR1 is SGHDT and CDR2 is YYEEEE. CDR3 sequence (DNA): TGTGCCAGCAGCTTAGAGCGATACGAGTTGAACACTGAAGCTTTCTTT. Translating gives CASSLERYELNTEAFF.

The chain uses TRBV29-1 and TRBJ2-1; D gene uncertain. The CDR3 runs 12 residues. Germline CDR1 reads SQVTM; CDR2 reads ANQGSEA. V lost 3 bases to trimming and J lost 10 bases, with 13 bases between them. CDR3 amino acids: CSVDSAVGEQFF. The CDR3 DNA is TGCAGCGTTGACTCGGCGGTGGGGGAGCAGTTCTTC.